These 23 T cell receptor beta chains share one sample of origin, sequenced in a study of blood T cell repertoires in COVID-19. Measured with immunoSEQ multiplex PCR; TCRdb has only the in-frame clones, and not every one. This table has some 200,000 clones, about 90% appearing once. Sequenced sample: PBMCs or T cells enriched from blood (not recorded which). These receptors originate from a woman aged 25-40 years who had recovered from COVID-19.

V gene TRBV29-1 combines with J gene TRBJ1-1, with no clear D. This CDR3 has 11 amino acids. The ends were cut back, 4 bases at V and 6 bases at J, with 9 bases in the middle. CDR1 is SQVTM, CDR2 ANQGSEA, per germline. CDR3 in DNA: TGCAGCGTTGTATCGGGGTCTGAAGCTTTCTTT. It yields the protein CSVVSGSEAFF.

This rearrangement joins TRBV9 to TRBJ2-3; 8 bases map to TRBD2. CDR1 and CDR2 (germline): SGDLS, YYNGEE. CDR3 length: 15 amino acids. Trimming at V came to 0 bases and at J to 8 bases, leaving 8 bases not matched to a gene. CDR3 in amino acids: CASSVASPAGVTQYF. The CDR3 bases are TGTGCCAGCAGCGTAGCCTCCCCAGCGGGGGTTACGCAGTATTTT. The complete variable domain, with remaining parts taken from reference TRBV9 and TRBJ2-3, reads DSGVTQTPKHLITATGQRVTLRCSPRSGDLSVYWYQQSLDQGLQFLIQYYNGEERAKGNILERFSAQQFPDLHSELNLSSLELGDSALYFCASSVASPAGVTQYFGPGTRLTVL.

The chain combines TRBV18 with TRBJ1-5; 10 bases fit TRBD1. The CDR3 spans 15 residues. The trim removed 1 base at V and 4 bases at J, leaving 1 base unmatched. Germline CDR1 KGHSH, CDR2 LQKENI. The chain's CDR3 is CASSPLDRGNQPQHF. CDR3 DNA sequence: TGTGCCAGCTCACCACTGGACAGGGGGAATCAGCCCCAGCATTTT.

The genes are TRBV5-1 and TRBJ2-1; 14 bases fit TRBD2. The germline CDR1 and CDR2 sequences are SGHRS and YFSETQ. Losses at the gene ends were 4 bases for V and 6 bases for J; bases not matched to a gene: 6. The CDR3 loop spans 16 amino acids. The CDR3 here is CASSPGTSGSANEQFF. The CDR3 DNA is TGCGCCAGCAGCCCCGGGACTAGCGGGAGTGCCAATGAGCAGTTCTTC.

The chain employs TRBV5-1 and TRBJ2-3, with TRBD1 matching 7 bases. CDR1 and CDR2 from the germline V gene are SGHRS and YFSETQ. The CDR3 loop spans 18 amino acids. The trim removed 4 bases at V and 4 bases at J, leaving 18 bases unmatched. In nucleotides, the CDR3 is TGCGCCAGCAGCCTCGGACAGGTCAGGGTCCTCCCCGCAGATACGCAGTATTTT. Translated: CASSLGQVRVLPADTQYF. Complete variable domain (other parts from reference TRBV5-1 and TRBJ2-3): KAGVTQTPRYLIKTRGQQVTLSCSPISGHRSVSWYQQTPGQGLQFLFEYFSETQRNKGNFPGRFSGRQFSNSRSEMNVSTLELGDSALYLCASSLGQVRVLPADTQYFGPGTRLTVL.

The sample holds one count of this clone. The rearrangement uses TRBV6-4 and TRBJ1-4; the match to TRBD1 covers 7 bases. CDR1 is MRHNA and CDR2 is SNTAGT in the germline V gene. The junction had 6 bases not matched to a gene; V was cut back by 6 bases and J by 8 bases. CDR3 length: 13 amino acids. The CDR3 DNA reads TGTGCCAGCAGGGAACAGGGGACAGAAAAACTGTTTTTT. Translation: CASREQGTEKLFF.

V gene TRBV18 combines with J gene TRBJ1-6, with TRBD1 matching over 9 bases. CDR3 size: 15 residues. Trimming cost V 3 bases and J 4 bases; bases outside gene matches: 1. The germline V gene encodes CDR1 KGHSH and CDR2 LQKENI. The CDR3 sequence: CASSPGTGYNSPLHF. CDR3 nucleotides: TGTGCCAGCTCACCCGGGACAGGGTATAATTCACCCCTCCACTTT. Full variable domain (missing parts from reference TRBV18 and TRBJ1-6): NAGVMQNPRHLVRRRGQEARLRCSPMKGHSHVYWYRQLPEEGLKFMVYLQKENIIDESGMPKERFSAEFPKEGPSILRIQQVVRGDSAAYFCASSPGTGYNSPLHFGNGTRLTVT.

This clone was picked up many times. Within the sample, other DNA sequences also encode this same CDR3. This chain joins TRBV7-8 and TRBJ2-1, with TRBD2 matching 7 bases. Germline V gene lookup returns CDR1 SGHVS and CDR2 FQNEAQ. V dropped 0 bases and J dropped 4; count of bases not matched to a gene: 0. The CDR3 has 14 amino acids. The CDR3 DNA follows: TGTGCCAGCAGCTTAGCCGGGGGGTACAATGAGCAGTTCTTC. This translates into CASSLAGGYNEQFF.

There are a few counts of this clone. This chain uses TRBV5-4 with TRBJ1-1; 8 bases match TRBD1. The germline CDR1 and CDR2 sequences are SGHNT and YYREEE (reference sequence). V dropped 4 bases and J dropped 4; count of bases not matched to a gene: 9. The CDR3 is 15 amino acids. The CDR3 DNA follows: TGTGCCAGCAGCGCACAGGGGGTGGTGGTCACTGAAGCTTTCTTT. The encoded protein is CASSAQGVVVTEAFF.

This chain links TRBV11-3 with TRBJ2-3, with TRBD2 matching 12 bases. Germline CDR1 and CDR2: SGHNT and YENEEA. CDR3 length equals 18 residues. V shed 5 bases and J 4 bases; nucleotides not matched to a gene: 13. CDR3 nucleotides: TGTGCCAGCAGCCACCGAAGGACTAGCGGGACAAGTCCAGATACGCAGTATTTT. Translating it yields CASSHRRTSGTSPDTQYF.

This clone has more than one count but fewer than ten. The J gene is TRBJ2-1, the V gene TRBV11-2, with 11 nucleotides matching TRBD2. Germline lookup yields CDR1 SGHAT and CDR2 FQNNGV. V lost 5 bases to trimming and J lost 3 bases; unmatched junction nucleotides: 6. CDR3 size: 16 residues. The CDR3 coding sequence is TGTGCCAGCAGCCCTCTAGCGGGAGGAGTCTACAATGAGCAGTTCTTC. The encoded protein is CASSPLAGGVYNEQFF. The variable domain in full, with the rest retrieved from reference TRBV11-2 and TRBJ2-1, is EAGVAQSPRYKIIEKRQSVAFWCNPISGHATLYWYQQILGQGPKLLIQFQNNGVVDDSQLPKDRFSAERLKGVDSTLKIQPAKLEDSAVYLCASSPLAGGVYNEQFFGPGTRLTVL.

V is TRBV7-9 and J is TRBJ2-7; 9 bases match TRBD2. Germline lookup yields CDR1 SEHNR and CDR2 FQNEAQ (reference sequence). With 2 bases clipped from V and 4 bases from J, the junction kept 6 bases outside the gene matches. The CDR3 runs to 15 residues. Here the CDR3 DNA reads TGTGCCAGCAGCTTAAAAGCGGGAGGAGAATACGAGCAGTACTTC. Its translation is CASSLKAGGEYEQYF.

The sample holds one count of this clone. The chain is built from TRBV10-2 and TRBJ2-3; weak D call: TRBD2 (6 bases). With 3 bases removed from V and 2 bases from J, the gap between germline ends came to 15 bases. There are 16 residues in the CDR3. Germline CDR1 WSHSY, CDR2 SAAADI. The DNA of the CDR3 is TGCGCCAGCAGTGATTGGGGCGGGGCCATCACAGATACGCAGTATTTT. Protein sequence: CASSDWGGAITDTQYF.

This rearrangement joins TRBV23-1 to TRBJ2-2, with 13 bases identical to TRBD2. TRBV23-1 qualifies as an ORF whose function is uncertain. CDR3 length: 18 residues. The trim removed 6 bases at V and 3 bases at J, leaving 10 bases unmatched. CDR3 DNA: TGCGCCAGCAGACCTGGACTAGCGGGAGTAAGGCACACCGGGGAGCTGTTTTTT. It yields the protein CASRPGLAGVRHTGELFF.

The chain is built from TRBV18 and TRBJ2-7; 10 bases are a match to TRBD1. CDR3 length: 14 residues. V lost 4 bases, J lost 5 bases, and 5 bases stayed unmatched. Looked up from germline, CDR1 is KGHSH and CDR2 is LQKENI. The CDR3 here is CASSRDRGGHEQYF. The CDR3 DNA reads TGTGCCAGCTCACGGGACAGGGGTGGTCACGAGCAGTACTTC.

V and J are TRBV19 and TRBJ2-7; D not certain. Germline V gene sequence: CDR1 LNHDA, CDR2 SQIVND (reference sequence). This CDR3 has 13 amino acids. V shed 3 bases and J shed 3 bases, with 9 bases lying between them. The CDR3 reads CASSIEVDYEQYF. DNA of the CDR3: TGTGCCAGTAGTATCGAGGTCGACTACGAGCAGTACTTC.

This clone was picked up one time. This chain connects TRBV7-3 to TRBJ1-2; possibly TRBD1 for D (5 bases). Trimming pared 2 bases from V and 4 bases from J, leaving 17 bases between. This CDR3 has 16 residues. Per the germline V gene, CDR1 is SGHTA and CDR2 is FQGTGA. CDR3 coding DNA: TGTGCCAGCAGCTTATACAGGCAGAGCTCCATCTATGGCTACACCTTC. This translates into CASSLYRQSSIYGYTF.

The chain carries TRBV28 and TRBJ2-1, with a tentative D call TRBD2 (7 bases). Germline assignment: CDR1 MDHEN and CDR2 SYDVKM. This CDR3 region has 15 residues. Trimming pared 3 bases from V and 7 bases from J, leaving 16 bases between. The CDR3 sequence: CASSFRGEGVNEQFF. In nucleotides, the CDR3 is TGTGCCAGCAGTTTTAGGGGGGAGGGGGTTAATGAGCAGTTCTTC.

The genes are TRBV4-1 and TRBJ2-1; 8 bases align to TRBD1. Germline V CDR1 and CDR2: MGHRA, YSYEKL. V lost 4 bases, J lost 6 bases, and 5 bases stayed unmatched. This CDR3 spans 14 amino acids. CDR3 coding DNA: TGCGCCAGCAGCCTCCTCGACAGGGGCAATGAGCAGTTCTTC. Amino acid sequence: CASSLLDRGNEQFF.

This clone was counted once. V and J are TRBV7-3 and TRBJ1-6; TRBD1 matches at 8 bases. V gave up 5 bases and J gave up 5 bases; unmatched junction bases: 2. Germline V CDR1 and CDR2: SGHTA, FQGTGA. The CDR3 consists of 14 residues. The DNA of the CDR3 is TGTGCCAGCAGCCAGGGACAGGATAATTCACCCCTCCACTTT. Translation gives CASSQGQDNSPLHF.

The V and J genes are TRBV18 and TRBJ1-4; TRBD1 agrees at 9 bases. Trimming cost V 5 bases and J 6 bases; bases outside gene matches: 4. CDR3 length: 14 amino acids. Germline values: CDR1 KGHSH, CDR2 LQKENI. The CDR3 DNA reads TGTGCCAGCTCAGACAGGGGGTCCGATGAAAAACTGTTTTTT. Protein product: CASSDRGSDEKLFF.

This clone turned up a few times. The V and J genes are TRBV29-1 and TRBJ1-2; possible D gene TRBD1, 6 bases. Germline CDR1 reads SQVTM; CDR2 reads ANQGSEA. This CDR3 region has 13 residues. Trimming removed 4 bases from V and 3 bases from J, with 12 bases in between. CDR3 coding DNA: TGCAGCGTTGCGTTGGGGGCGGACTATGGCTACACCTTC. Its protein product is CSVALGADYGYTF.

This rearrangement joins TRBV6-5 to TRBJ2-5, with TRBD1 identical over 10 bases. This CDR3 contains 15 residues. The J segment lost 5 bases and the V segment lost 6 bases, leaving 9 bases of the junction unmatched. CDR1 and CDR2 (germline): MNHEY, SVGAGI. CDR3 loop: CASSSFDRGRETQYF. As DNA, the CDR3 is TGTGCCAGCAGCTCTTTTGACAGGGGGCGGGAGACCCAGTACTTC.